A selection of T cell receptor beta chains follows, all from one sample in a study of response to subunit inactivated influenza vaccine. TCRdb re-called the RT-PCR reads through MiXCR, storing one row per CDR3 protein. The sample has about 700,000 distinct CDR3 sequences; approximately 14% are singletons. The sequencing here drew on PBMCs from blood, taken roughly 15 days before vaccination. These receptors were taken from a man in his fifties or sixties who received an inactivated influenza vaccine. The CDR3 runs from the conserved cysteine through the conserved F or W. D genes are given only for firm matches. Some rows have no size entry. The others give once, few or many, or a class for an expanded clone.

CDR3 length | J gene | clone size | D gene | V gene | CDR3 DNA | CDR3 protein
14 | TRBJ2-5 | many | TRBD1 | TRBV2 | TGTGCCAGCAGACAGGGGCCCTATCAAGAGACCCAGTACTTC | CASRQGPYQETQYF
13 | TRBJ1-5 | few | . | TRBV29-1 | TGCAGCGTTGATTCCGGGGGGGGTCAGCCCCAGCATTTT | CSVDSGGGQPQHF
13 | TRBJ2-7 | few | TRBD1 | TRBV18 | TGTGCCAGCTCACTCAGACAGGGGACCGAGCAGTACTTC | CASSLRQGTEQYF
15 | TRBJ2-7 | . | . | TRBV20-1 | TGCAGTGCCCGCCCCGGGGCGGAAGCCTTTTACGAGCAGTACTTC | CSARPGAEAFYEQYF
13 | TRBJ1-1 | . | . | TRBV20-1 | TGCAGTGCTAGAGGGGGACAGAACACTGAAGCTTTCTTT | CSARGGQNTEAFF
18 | TRBJ1-2 | few | . | TRBV4-3 | TGCGCCAGCAGCCAAGATTTAGTTCAGGCCAGGTTCGGATCTGGCTACACCTTC | CASSQDLVQARFGSGYTF
14 | TRBJ2-1 | few | TRBD2 | TRBV6-2/TRBV6-3 | TGTGCCAGCAGTGGCTGGCTAGCGGGGGATGAGCAGTTCTTC | CASSGWLAGDEQFF
15 | TRBJ2-7 | . | TRBD2 | TRBV14 | TGTGCCAGCAGCCTCCGGACTAGCGGGGCGGGAGAGCAGTACTTC | CASSLRTSGAGEQYF
16 | TRBJ2-3 | many | . | TRBV6-5 | TGTGCCAGCAGCCACTCGGGACTTGCGGGATCGGATACGCAGTATTTT | CASSHSGLAGSDTQYF
14 | TRBJ1-6 | few | . | TRBV12-3/TRBV12-4 | TGTGCCAGCAGTTTATTAGGAGAGGATTCACCCCTCCACTTT | CASSLLGEDSPLHF
16 | TRBJ2-3 | . | . | TRBV4-3 | TGCGCCAGCAGCCCTCGGGTGTTTGGGGGCACAGATACGCAGTATTTT | CASSPRVFGGTDTQYF
14 | TRBJ2-3 | . | TRBD2 | TRBV7-2 | TGTGCCAGCAGTGCTAGCGGGAGGACAGATACGCAGTATTTT | CASSASGRTDTQYF
16 | TRBJ1-1 | . | TRBD1 | TRBV7-9 | TGTGCCAGCAGCTTAGGACAGGGGGCCCTGAACACTGAAGCTTTCTTT | CASSLGQGALNTEAFF
15 | TRBJ1-2 | . | . | TRBV15 | TGTGCCACCAGCAGTATCAGGGTAGTGGGAAGTGGCTACACCTTC | CATSSIRVVGSGYTF
18 | TRBJ2-5 | . | TRBD2 | TRBV11-2 | TGTGCCAGCAGCTTAGGGGTCGGGACTAGCGACCCCCAAGAGACCCAGTACTTC | CASSLGVGTSDPQETQYF
14 | TRBJ2-5 | many | TRBD1 | TRBV29-1 | TGCAGCGTTGAGGACAGGGGGAGGCAAGAGACCCAGTACTTC | CSVEDRGRQETQYF
16 | TRBJ2-7 | few | TRBD2 | TRBV11-2 | TGTGCCAGCAGCCCCGGACTAGCGGGGGGTGCCTACGAGCAGTACTTC | CASSPGLAGGAYEQYF
13 | TRBJ2-1 | . | TRBD1 | TRBV6-1 | TGTGCCAGCAGTGGCCCTCACAGGGGTGAGCAGTTCTTC | CASSGPHRGEQFF
15 | TRBJ2-7 | . | TRBD2 | TRBV20-1 | TGCAGTGCTAGAATCGCAGCGGGAGATGAACACGAGCAGTACTTC | CSARIAAGDEHEQYF
15 | TRBJ2-1 | . | TRBD2 | TRBV4-3 | TGCGCCAGCAGCCAAGATTGGACTAGCGTCGGAGAGCAGTTCTTC | CASSQDWTSVGEQFF
14 | TRBJ1-1 | few | . | TRBV4-3 | TGCGCCAGCAGCCAATTACACCCGAACACTGAAGCTTTCTTT | CASSQLHPNTEAFF
14 | TRBJ2-7 | few | TRBD2 | TRBV20-1 | TGCAGTGCGCCTACTAGCGGGGGAACCTACGAGCAGTACTTC | CSAPTSGGTYEQYF
14 | TRBJ2-7 | . | TRBD1 | TRBV7-2 | TGTGCCAGCGAAGACGGGACAGCAGATTACGAGCAGTACTTC | CASEDGTADYEQYF
13 | TRBJ2-7 | . | . | TRBV6-2/TRBV6-3 | TGTGCCAGCAGTAAGTCCTACGCCTACGAGCAGTACTTC | CASSKSYAYEQYF
12 | TRBJ2-7 | few | . | TRBV20-1 | TGCAGTGCACCGCCCGGGCCCACGGAGCAGTACTTC | CSAPPGPTEQYF
15 | TRBJ2-5 | . | . | TRBV30 | TGTGCCTGGAGTCTGGGGGCTAATAGCCAAGAGACCCAGTACTTC | CAWSLGANSQETQYF
14 | TRBJ2-5 | . | . | TRBV4-3 | TGCGCCAGCAGCCAAGGTCCGGTCCCAGGGACCCAGTACTTC | CASSQGPVPGTQYF
13 | TRBJ2-2 | . | . | TRBV20-1 | TGCAGGCCGTTCGGACCGAACACCGGGGAGCTGTTTTTT | CRPFGPNTGELFF
13 | TRBJ2-7 | . | TRBD1 | TRBV10-3 | TGTGCCATTAGGACAGGGGTCGCCTACGAGCAGTACTTC | CAIRTGVAYEQYF
15 | TRBJ1-5 | . | . | TRBV30 | TGTGCCTGGAGTTACGGGACACCGGAGAATCAGCCCCAGCATTTT | CAWSYGTPENQPQHF
14 | TRBJ2-5 | few | TRBD1 | TRBV6-1 | TGTGCCAGCAGTGACAGGGGGTTAGGAGAGACCCAGTACTTC | CASSDRGLGETQYF
14 | TRBJ2-1 | many | TRBD1 | TRBV24-1 | TGTGCCACCAGGCGACAGGGCTGGGACAATGAGCAGTTCTTC | CATRRQGWDNEQFF
15 | TRBJ2-2 | few | . | TRBV5-1 | TGCGCCAGCAGGCTAGCGTATGCGAACACCGGGGAGCTGTTTTTT | CASRLAYANTGELFF
16 | TRBJ2-2 | . | TRBD1 | TRBV9 | TGTGCCAGCAGCGGACTTAAAAGGGGGCGCAACGGGGAGCTGTTTTTT | CASSGLKRGRNGELFF
13 | TRBJ1-6 | many | . | TRBV10-3 | TGTGCCATCACCGAACAGATTAATTCACCCCTCCACTTT | CAITEQINSPLHF
16 | TRBJ2-1 | few | TRBD2 | TRBV6-2/TRBV6-3 | TGTGCCAGCAGTTACATTATCGGGAGGCTCTACAATGAGCAGTTCTTC | CASSYIIGRLYNEQFF
14 | TRBJ2-7 | once | TRBD1 | TRBV7-9 | TGTGCCAGCAGCCGTACAGGGGGCAACTACGAGCAGTACTTC | CASSRTGGNYEQYF
16 | TRBJ1-3 | few | TRBD1 | TRBV18 | TGTGCCAGCTCACCACTAGGGACAGACTCTGGAAACACCATATATTTT | CASSPLGTDSGNTIYF
14 | TRBJ2-5 | few | . | TRBV15 | TGTGCCACCAGAAATACTAGGGTGGAAAAGACCCAGTACTTC | CATRNTRVEKTQYF
14 | TRBJ2-3 | few | . | TRBV27 | TGTGCCAGCAGCCTTACAGGAAACACAGATACGCAGTATTTT | CASSLTGNTDTQYF
16 | TRBJ2-1 | few | . | TRBV20-1 | TGCAGTGCTAGAGCCCTCGGGGGCCTTAACTACAATGAGCAGTTCTTC | CSARALGGLNYNEQFF
12 | TRBJ2-1 | few | . | TRBV2 | TGTGCCAGCACAGAGGGGTACAATGAGCAGTTCTTC | CASTEGYNEQFF